The 32 T cell receptor beta chains in this list originate from one sample, sequenced in a study of cytomegalovirus exposure and HLA in healthy donors. Profiling relied on immunoSEQ multiplex PCR, and the TCRdb table lists in-frame clones only, not all of them. The sample has a few hundred thousand clones; around 86% are singletons. Sequenced sample: PBMCs. The source of these receptors is a woman under 30 in good health and CMV-seronegative.

V is TRBV30 and J is TRBJ1-1; no firm D call. Germline V gene sequence: CDR1 GTSNPN, CDR2 SVGIG (reference sequence). CDR3 length: 14 residues. Trimming took off 8 bases at V and 3 bases at J, with 19 bases between the two ends. The CDR3 region has the DNA TGTGCCGGGGATCCTCAAGTGGAGGACACTGAAGCTTTCTTT. It encodes CAGDPQVEDTEAFF.

CDR3 DNA: TGTGCCAGCAGGCAGTTCTCTGGAAACACCATATATTTT. Protein sequence: CASRQFSGNTIYF. The chain has TRBV6-1 and TRBJ1-3; D not certain. The CDR3 consists of 13 residues. Looked up from germline, CDR1 is MNHNS and CDR2 is SASEGT. V lost 6 bases and J lost 0, with 6 bases in between.

V gene TRBV5-1 combines with J gene TRBJ2-7; 7 positions agree with TRBD2. V trimming: 4 bases; J trimming: 3 bases; junction bases outside the gene matches: 4. This CDR3 region has 13 residues. Looked up from germline, CDR1 is SGHRS and CDR2 is YFSETQ. CDR3 loop: CASSRDYYYEQYF. The CDR3 bases are TGCGCCAGCAGCCGGGACTACTACTACGAGCAGTACTTC.

This chain connects TRBV6-6 to TRBJ1-5; 8 bases line up with TRBD1. V lost 5 bases to trimming and J lost 5 bases; unmatched junction nucleotides: 5. This CDR3 spans 14 amino acids. Looked up from germline, CDR1 is MNHNY and CDR2 is SVGAGI (reference sequence). CDR3 nucleotide sequence: TGTGCCAGCAGTAAGGGACAGGCCTATCAGCCCCAGCATTTT. It translates to CASSKGQAYQPQHF.

This clone has only one observation. This chain connects TRBV6-1 to TRBJ2-7; a possible D gene is TRBD1 (5 bases). The germline CDR1 and CDR2 sequences are MNHNS and SASEGT. The CDR3 has 16 amino acids. Trimming took off 4 bases at V and 0 bases at J, with 16 bases between the two ends. The CDR3, as DNA: TGTGCCAGCAGTGTCCAGGGTAGCCAGGGCTCCTACGAGCAGTACTTC. This codes for CASSVQGSQGSYEQYF.

This clone was recorded only once. This chain links TRBV10-1 with TRBJ1-4; D ambiguous. The CDR3 contains 14 residues. Germline values: CDR1 WNHNN, CDR2 SYGVQD (reference sequence). Trimming cost V 6 bases and J 0 bases, with 8 bases left between them. CDR3 sequence reads: CASSDGTTNEKLFF. CDR3 nucleotide sequence: TGCGCCAGCAGCGACGGGACAACTAATGAAAAACTGTTTTTT.

Comments on this clone: At one of its ends the junction is not consistent with the germline gene, which may arise from a read error. J is TRBJ2-1 and V is TRBV11-3; maybe TRBD1 (6 bases). CDR3 size: 14 residues. The germline V gene encodes CDR1 SGHNT and CDR2 YENEEA. The CDR3 coding sequence is TGTGCCAGCAGTTTAGCGCACAGGGACAATGAGCAGTTCTTC. It translates to CASSLAHRDNEQFF.

The CDR3 coding sequence is TGTGCCAGCAGCTCATCTTCCCAGACAGGGATGAACACTGAAGCTTTCTTT. It yields the protein CASSSSSQTGMNTEAFF. This rearrangement joins TRBV7-3 to TRBJ1-1; 7 nucleotides line up with TRBD1. The CDR3 loop spans 17 amino acids. The V gene end was trimmed by 4 bases and the J gene end by 0 bases; junction bases not matched to a gene: 11. Germline assignment: CDR1 SGHTA and CDR2 FQGTGA.

V gene TRBV5-6 combines with J gene TRBJ2-3, with a tentative D call TRBD2 (5 bases). The germline V and J ends were trimmed by 3 bases and 0 bases, with 5 bases remaining between them. CDR1 SGHDT and CDR2 YYEEEE come from the germline V gene. CDR3 length equals 13 residues. The CDR3 spells CASSWTSTDTQYF. Written as DNA, the CDR3 is TGTGCCAGCAGCTGGACTAGCACAGATACGCAGTATTTT.

V and J are TRBV27 and TRBJ2-3; 7 bases fit TRBD2. The germline V gene has CDR1 MNHEY and CDR2 SMNVEV (reference sequence). The V and J ends lost 6 bases and 1 base, in that order; junction bases with no gene match: 7. This CDR3 comprises 15 residues. As DNA, the CDR3 is TGTGCCAGCAGCCGAGTGGGGGGGGGCACAGATACGCAGTATTTT. It specifies CASSRVGGGTDTQYF.

This clone appeared a single time. The chain uses TRBV6-1 and TRBJ2-1, with 9 positions matching TRBD2. Germline CDR1 and CDR2: MNHNS and SASEGT. The CDR3 loop spans 15 amino acids. J lost 2 bases, V lost 4 bases, and 3 bases had no gene match. The CDR3 nucleotides are TGTGCCAGCAGTGCGAGCGGGGGGACCTACAATGAGCAGTTCTTC. This encodes CASSASGGTYNEQFF.

The rearrangement joins TRBV5-6 to TRBJ2-1; TRBD2 aligns across 7 bases. CDR3 length: 16 residues. The trim removed 0 bases at V and 6 bases at J, leaving 9 bases unmatched. In germline, CDR1 is SGHDT, CDR2 YYEEEE. CDR3 coding DNA: TGTGCCAGCAGCTTGGTTGGCCTAGCGGAGATCAATGAGCAGTTCTTC. Translated: CASSLVGLAEINEQFF.

This chain connects TRBV4-1 to TRBJ1-5; D might be TRBD1 (6 bases). The V gene lost 6 bases and the J gene lost 1 base, with 10 bases spanning the gap. Per the germline V gene, CDR1 is MGHRA and CDR2 is YSYEKL. CDR3 length equals 14 residues. The DNA of the CDR3 is TGCGCCAGCAGGGGCGACAGGAGCAATCAGCCCCAGCATTTT. Its translation: CASRGDRSNQPQHF.

J is TRBJ2-3 and V is TRBV2, with D perhaps matching TRBD1 (6 bases). The CDR3 has 12 residues. Germline V CDR1 and CDR2: SNHLY, FYNNEI. V lost 11 bases to trimming and J lost 2 bases, with 11 bases between them. CDR3 amino acids: CAVQGDTDTQYF. Here the CDR3 DNA reads TGTGCCGTACAGGGTGACACAGATACGCAGTATTTT.

The V call is TRBV5-6, the J call TRBJ2-5, with TRBD1 matching 8 bases. Germline V gene sequence: CDR1 SGHDT, CDR2 YYEEEE. The trim removed 0 bases at V and 1 base at J, leaving 5 bases unmatched. The CDR3 has 16 amino acids. CDR3: CASSLAGGSFQETQYF. Written as DNA, the CDR3 is TGTGCCAGCAGCTTGGCAGGGGGCAGCTTCCAAGAGACCCAGTACTTC.

This chain uses TRBV18 with TRBJ1-1; TRBD1 might be the D (6 bases). The length of the CDR3 is 16 residues. The V end lost 3 bases, the J end lost 3 bases, and 17 bases lay between the germline ends. CDR1 KGHSH and CDR2 LQKENI come from the germline V gene. DNA for the CDR3: TGTGCCAGCTCACCGGAACCCGGGGCAGGGGACACTGAAGCTTTCTTT. Translating gives CASSPEPGAGDTEAFF. Combining the CDR3 with reference TRBV18 and TRBJ1-1 gives the whole variable domain NAGVMQNPRHLVRRRGQEARLRCSPMKGHSHVYWYRQLPEEGLKFMVYLQKENIIDESGMPKERFSAEFPKEGPSILRIQQVVRGDSAAYFCASSPEPGAGDTEAFFGQGTRLTVV.

This clone came up once. This sequence joins TRBV29-1 and TRBJ2-1, with D tentatively TRBD1 (5 bases). Trimming shortened V by 7 bases and J by 10 bases, and 11 bases separated the two germline ends. CDR1 SQVTM and CDR2 ANQGSEA come from the germline V gene. The CDR3 runs to 10 residues. Written as DNA, the CDR3 is TGCAGCGACATAAGGGGCGAGCAGTTCTTC. Translated, it gives CSDIRGEQFF.

This clone showed up just a few times. The chain joins TRBV27 to TRBJ1-5; TRBD1 aligns across 9 bases. The V gene's germline CDR1 is MNHEY and CDR2 SMNVEV (reference sequence). The CDR3 runs to 15 residues. J was trimmed by 2 bases and V by 7 bases; bases with no gene match: 6. The CDR3 region is CASTGTGRGNQPQHF. CDR3 coding DNA: TGTGCCAGCACCGGGACAGGGAGAGGCAATCAGCCCCAGCATTTT.

In its sample, this clone was seen a few times. The V and J genes are TRBV6-1 and TRBJ1-5, with TRBD1 as a possible D gene (6 bases). The V and J ends lost 5 bases and 0 bases respectively, with 11 bases between them. The CDR3 is 15 amino acids. The germline V gene encodes CDR1 MNHNS and CDR2 SASEGT. The CDR3 region is CASSPDSYSNQPQHF. The CDR3, as DNA: TGTGCCAGCAGTCCGGACAGCTATAGCAATCAGCCCCAGCATTTT.

This clone was counted a few times. The chain combines TRBV7-6 with TRBJ2-1; D is undetermined. The ends were cut back, 5 bases at V and 6 bases at J, with 8 bases in the middle. Germline V CDR1 and CDR2: SGHVS, FNYEAQ. This CDR3 contains 12 residues. The DNA for the CDR3 is TGTGCCAGCAGCCCCTACGCCAATGAGCAGTTCTTC. It translates to CASSPYANEQFF. Variable domain in full (rest from reference TRBV7-6 and TRBJ2-1): GAGVSQSPRYKVTKRGQDVALRCDPISGHVSLYWYRQALGQGPEFLTYFNYEAQQDKSGLPNDRFSAERPEGSISTLTIQRTEQRDSAMYRCASSPYANEQFFGPGTRLTVL.

The genes are TRBV5-1 and TRBJ1-2; TRBD1 might be the D (6 bases). The ends were cut back, 4 bases at V and 8 bases at J, with 15 bases in the middle. In germline, CDR1 is SGHRS, CDR2 YFSETQ. This CDR3 comprises 13 residues. The CDR3 region has the DNA TGCGCCAGCAGCCCCCAGGGGTTCGGGGGCTACACCTTC. This codes for CASSPQGFGGYTF.

The V call is TRBV5-1, the J call TRBJ2-5; TRBD2 matches at 8 bases. Trimming removed 4 bases from V and 7 bases from J; junction bases left unmatched: 15. The V gene's germline CDR1 is SGHRS and CDR2 YFSETQ. The CDR3 length is 16 residues. The CDR3 spells CASSPATSSRGGTQYF. DNA of the CDR3: TGCGCCAGCAGCCCTGCGACTAGTTCCCGGGGGGGGACCCAGTACTTC. The whole variable domain, remainder taken from reference TRBV5-1 and TRBJ2-5, is KAGVTQTPRYLIKTRGQQVTLSCSPISGHRSVSWYQQTPGQGLQFLFEYFSETQRNKGNFPGRFSGRQFSNSRSEMNVSTLELGDSALYLCASSPATSSRGGTQYFGPGTRLLVL.

As to this clone: This sample includes further DNA sequences coding for the same CDR3. This chain links TRBV29-1 with TRBJ2-6, with D uncertain. This CDR3 spans 13 amino acids. The germline gives CDR1 SQVTM, CDR2 ANQGSEA. V was cut by 4 bases and J by 0 bases, with 4 bases left in between. CDR3 residues: CSVASSGANVLTF. The CDR3 region has the DNA TGCAGCGTTGCATCCTCTGGGGCCAACGTCCTGACTTTC. Using reference TRBV29-1 and TRBJ2-6 for the parts outside the CDR3, the full variable domain is SAVISQKPSRDICQRGTSLTIQCQVDSQVTMMFWYRQQPGQSLTLIATANQGSEATYESGFVIDKFPISRPNLTFSTLTVSNMSPEDSSIYLCSVASSGANVLTFGAGSRLTVL.

The V gene is TRBV28, the J gene TRBJ1-6, with a tentative D call TRBD1 (5 bases). This CDR3 region has 14 residues. V was shortened by 6 bases and J by 3 bases, with 9 bases between the two germline ends. CDR1 is MDHEN, CDR2 SYDVKM, per germline. The CDR3 sequence: CASSPTDYNSPLHF. CDR3 bases: TGTGCCAGCAGCCCGACAGACTATAATTCACCCCTCCACTTT.

V gene TRBV6-1 combines with J gene TRBJ1-1, with 7 bases identical to TRBD1. V was clipped by 0 bases and J by 10 bases; unmatched bases: 8. Germline V gene data show CDR1 as MNHNS and CDR2 as SASEGT. CDR3 length: 14 amino acids. CDR3 loop: CASSEAWTGLGAFF. The CDR3 DNA reads TGTGCCAGCAGTGAAGCCTGGACAGGTCTGGGAGCTTTCTTT.

This clone came up a few times. This chain uses TRBV23-1 with TRBJ2-1, with 11 bases that match TRBD2. TRBV23-1 is filed as an ORF, its function uncertain. With 2 bases clipped from V and 6 bases from J, the junction kept 21 bases outside the gene matches. The CDR3 length is 21 residues. CDR3 in DNA: TGCGCCAGCAGTCAAGGGCCCACTTCACTAGCGGGAGATGGTCCCCTCAATGAGCAGTTCTTC. It translates to CASSQGPTSLAGDGPLNEQFF.

The chain couples TRBV28 to TRBJ2-5, with D unclear. This CDR3 has 11 amino acids. Trimming cost V 5 bases and J 8 bases, with 9 bases left between them. Germline CDR1 and CDR2: MDHEN and SYDVKM. For the CDR3, the DNA is TGTGCCAGCAGTCCTAAATTTACCCAGTACTTC. Its protein product is CASSPKFTQYF.

There are a few counts of this clone. The rearrangement joins TRBV7-9 to TRBJ1-5; perhaps TRBD1 as D (6 bases). The CDR3 is 14 amino acids. V was pared by 3 bases and J by 4 bases, with 10 bases between. Germline CDR1 is SEHNR and CDR2 is FQNEAQ (reference sequence). This chain's CDR3 is CASSFTGWNQPQHF. The CDR3 nucleotides are TGTGCCAGCAGCTTCACAGGGTGGAATCAGCCCCAGCATTTT.

The chain links TRBV7-9 to TRBJ2-7; 8 nucleotides agree with TRBD2. Trimming took 5 bases from V and 2 from J; bases not matched to a gene: 8. Germline CDR1 and CDR2: SEHNR and FQNEAQ (reference sequence). The CDR3 consists of 15 residues. The CDR3 DNA reads TGTGCCAGCAGCACGACGACTAGCGTGGCCTACGAGCAGTACTTC. This encodes CASSTTTSVAYEQYF.

The chain couples TRBV5-1 to TRBJ1-1; D is undetermined. The V end was cut by 1 base, the J end by 0 bases, with 10 bases between. The CDR3 has 15 amino acids. Germline V gene data show CDR1 as SGHRS and CDR2 as YFSETQ. This CDR3 is CASSLTQYMNTEAFF. The CDR3 nucleotides are TGCGCCAGCAGCTTGACGCAGTACATGAACACTGAAGCTTTCTTT.

The V gene is TRBV19, the J gene TRBJ2-7; TRBD2 matches 10 bases. Germline V CDR1 and CDR2: LNHDA, SQIVND (reference sequence). The J segment lost 6 bases and the V segment lost 0 bases, leaving 8 bases of the junction unmatched. The CDR3 has 16 amino acids. CDR3 protein: CASSIDGSSGRAEQYF. The CDR3 DNA is TGTGCCAGTAGTATAGATGGGTCTAGCGGGAGAGCCGAGCAGTACTTC.

This rearrangement joins TRBV4-3 to TRBJ2-5, with D tentatively TRBD1 (8 bases). V was shortened by 0 bases and J by 4 bases, with 15 bases between the two germline ends. Germline V gene data show CDR1 as LGHNA and CDR2 as YSLEER. The CDR3 contains 16 residues. The CDR3 DNA reads as TGCGCCAGCAGCCAAGAACAGGGGGGGATCCTAGAGACCCAGTACTTC. Protein: CASSQEQGGILETQYF.